These T cell receptor beta chains were read from a single sample in a study of early T cells in non-severe SARS-CoV-2 infection. TCRdb reprocessed the 5' RACE reads with MiXCR, giving one entry per CDR3 protein. The data hold tens of thousands of distinct CDR3 sequences, with 4.7% observed a single time. Sequences were obtained from whole blood. The receptors come from an adult who was a healthcare worker with PCR-confirmed SARS-CoV-2 infection or an uninfected control (not recorded which). Each CDR3 is given with its conserved first and last residue. Each record gives: clone size, J gene, D gene, CDR3 length, V gene, CDR3 protein, CDR3 DNA. A D gene is named only where the DNA matches it firmly. Only part of the rows carry a size: once, few, many, or a class if the clone is expanded.

clone_size: .
j_call: TRBJ2-1
d_call: .
cdr3_length: 13
v_call: TRBV10-3
cdr3_aa: CAIGRSSYNEQFF
cdr3_nt: TGTGCCATAGGGAGAAGCTCCTACAATGAGCAGTTCTTC

clone_size: many
j_call: TRBJ2-5
d_call: .
cdr3_length: 11
v_call: TRBV28
cdr3_aa: CASTSLETQYF
cdr3_nt: TGTGCCAGCACCAGCCTGGAGACCCAGTACTTC

clone_size: many
j_call: TRBJ2-3
d_call: .
cdr3_length: 14
v_call: TRBV10-1
cdr3_aa: CASSERSITDTQYF
cdr3_nt: TGCGCCAGCAGTGAGAGAAGTATCACAGATACGCAGTATTTT

clone_size: few
j_call: TRBJ2-3
d_call: .
cdr3_length: 15
v_call: TRBV13
cdr3_aa: CASSLLGASTDTQYF
cdr3_nt: TGTGCCAGCAGTTTGCTGGGGGCGAGCACAGATACGCAGTATTTT

clone_size: many
j_call: TRBJ2-7
d_call: .
cdr3_length: 11
v_call: TRBV28
cdr3_aa: CASSSRDEQYF
cdr3_nt: TGTGCCAGCAGTTCCAGGGACGAGCAGTACTTC

clone_size: .
j_call: TRBJ2-7
d_call: .
cdr3_length: 16
v_call: TRBV24-1
cdr3_aa: CATSDLGGPDSYEQYF
cdr3_nt: TGTGCCACCAGTGATTTAGGGGGGCCGGACTCCTACGAGCAGTACTTC

clone_size: many
j_call: TRBJ1-4
d_call: TRBD1
cdr3_length: 17
v_call: TRBV5-4
cdr3_aa: CASSSGQERATNEKLFF
cdr3_nt: TGTGCCAGCAGTTCTGGACAGGAACGCGCAACTAATGAAAAACTGTTTTTT

clone_size: many
j_call: TRBJ1-4
d_call: .
cdr3_length: 13
v_call: TRBV7-2
cdr3_aa: CASSFDRNEKLFF
cdr3_nt: TGTGCCAGCAGCTTTGACAGGAATGAAAAACTGTTTTTT

clone_size: few
j_call: TRBJ2-5
d_call: .
cdr3_length: 13
v_call: TRBV30
cdr3_aa: CAWSGLGVETQYF
cdr3_nt: TGTGCCTGGAGTGGACTAGGTGTCGAGACCCAGTACTTC

clone_size: many
j_call: TRBJ2-3
d_call: TRBD2
cdr3_length: 14
v_call: TRBV6-6
cdr3_aa: CASTRGGLTDTQYF
cdr3_nt: TGTGCCAGCACCCGGGGGGGATTAACAGATACGCAGTATTTT

clone_size: few
j_call: TRBJ2-1
d_call: .
cdr3_length: 14
v_call: TRBV12-3/TRBV12-4
cdr3_aa: CASSLRLPWSEQFF
cdr3_nt: TGTGCCAGCAGTTTAAGGCTCCCGTGGTCAGAGCAGTTCTTC

clone_size: few
j_call: TRBJ2-1
d_call: .
cdr3_length: 15
v_call: TRBV6-6
cdr3_aa: CASSYVGSSYNEQFF
cdr3_nt: TGTGCCAGCAGTTACGTGGGCAGCTCCTACAATGAGCAGTTCTTC

clone_size: many
j_call: TRBJ1-4
d_call: .
cdr3_length: 15
v_call: TRBV11-2
cdr3_aa: CASSFMGGTNEKLFF
cdr3_nt: TGTGCCAGCAGCTTCATGGGGGGAACTAATGAAAAACTGTTTTTT

clone_size: few
j_call: TRBJ1-2
d_call: TRBD1
cdr3_length: 15
v_call: TRBV5-1
cdr3_aa: CASSPGTASNYGYTF
cdr3_nt: TGCGCCAGCAGCCCTGGGACAGCGTCTAACTATGGCTACACCTTC

clone_size: many
j_call: TRBJ1-5
d_call: .
cdr3_length: 15
v_call: TRBV30
cdr3_aa: CAWSTRSGLNQPQHF
cdr3_nt: TGTGCCTGGAGTACCCGGTCAGGGCTCAATCAGCCCCAGCATTTT

clone_size: many
j_call: TRBJ1-1
d_call: TRBD1
cdr3_length: 14
v_call: TRBV30
cdr3_aa: CAWSSGQGNTEAFF
cdr3_nt: TGTGCCTGGAGTTCCGGACAGGGGAACACTGAAGCTTTCTTT

clone_size: many
j_call: TRBJ2-7
d_call: TRBD1
cdr3_length: 11
v_call: TRBV20-1
cdr3_aa: CSARTGAEQYF
cdr3_nt: TGCAGTGCCAGAACAGGGGCCGAGCAGTACTTC

clone_size: .
j_call: TRBJ2-2
d_call: .
cdr3_length: 12
v_call: TRBV20-1
cdr3_aa: CSASTNTGELFF
cdr3_nt: TGCAGTGCTTCGACTAACACCGGGGAGCTGTTTTTT

clone_size: many
j_call: TRBJ1-6
d_call: .
cdr3_length: 15
v_call: TRBV7-9
cdr3_aa: CASSSEGYYNSPLHF
cdr3_nt: TGTGCCAGCAGCTCCGAAGGGTACTATAATTCACCCCTCCACTTT

clone_size: many
j_call: TRBJ1-5
d_call: .
cdr3_length: 15
v_call: TRBV12-3/TRBV12-4
cdr3_aa: CASSDSRWSNQPQHF
cdr3_nt: TGTGCCAGCTCGGATTCAAGGTGGAGCAATCAGCCCCAGCATTTT

clone_size: many
j_call: TRBJ1-1
d_call: .
cdr3_length: 15
v_call: TRBV20-1
cdr3_aa: CSAREWGRGNTEAFF
cdr3_nt: TGCAGTGCTAGAGAGTGGGGGAGAGGGAACACTGAAGCTTTCTTT

clone_size: many
j_call: TRBJ2-5
d_call: .
cdr3_length: 10
v_call: TRBV20-1
cdr3_aa: CSGFQETQYF
cdr3_nt: TGCAGCGGGTTCCAAGAGACCCAGTACTTC

clone_size: many
j_call: TRBJ2-3
d_call: .
cdr3_length: 13
v_call: TRBV6-1
cdr3_aa: CASSDIGTDTQYF
cdr3_nt: TGTGCCAGCAGTGACATTGGCACAGATACGCAGTATTTT

clone_size: .
j_call: TRBJ2-1
d_call: TRBD1
cdr3_length: 14
v_call: TRBV28
cdr3_aa: CASSFGQGVQGQFF
cdr3_nt: TGTGCCAGCAGTTTTGGACAGGGTGTACAAGGACAGTTCTTC